The clone carrying this TCR beta chain was detected a few times. Other DNA sequences in this specimen translate into the identical CDR3. The trim removed 4 bases at V and 7 bases at J, leaving 6 bases unmatched. The germline CDR1 and CDR2 sequences are LGHNA and YNFKEQ. The length of the CDR3 is 17 residues. It was with 60 Vbeta and 13 Jbeta primers that the PCR ran. This table comes from immunoSEQ multiplex PCR, and its TCRdb copy is limited to in-frame clones, with some not included. The sample holds 190,000 or so clones, 70% to 85% seen once. This specimen comes from a study of cytomegalovirus exposure and HLA in healthy donors.

Sequencing input: PBMCs. The sequence derives from a boy aged 2 to 10 in good health and CMV-seronegative. The chain joins TRBV4-2 to TRBJ2-2, with TRBD2 matching 16 bases. CDR3 region: CASSPGLAGGPSGELFF. In DNA, the CDR3 is TGTGCCAGCAGCCCGGGACTAGCGGGGGGGCCGAGCGGGGAGCTGTTTTTT.